Sequencing of this TCR beta chain was carried out in a study of radiation and T cells in renal cell carcinoma. Study results and caveats: From baseline, blood top tumor clonotypes peaked at 2 weeks post-radiation. Without pretreatment biopsies, baseline tumor clonotype presence was undetermined.

With respect to this clone: The target antigen is unknown.

Documented time point: baseline pretreatment blood. Stated treatment: 15 Gy SBRT to primary tumor, nephrectomy 4 weeks later. Blood was sampled at baseline, 2 weeks and 4 weeks after SBRT. The patient's renal cell carcinoma had clear cell pathology. The CDR3 totals 13 residues. V lost 0 bases and J lost 9, with 10 bases in between. The germline V gene has CDR1 SGHRS and CDR2 YFSETQ. Clones were sequenced by immunoSEQ multiplex PCR, and TCRdb holds only the in-frame ones, with some missing. The table lists some 120,000 clones, approximately 82% of them singletons, with about 3% in the top ten. This clonotype was obtained from an older woman with renal cell carcinoma. The sequencing used blood, collected from a patient whose treatment included radiotherapy and nephrectomy. This chain uses TRBV5-1 with TRBJ2-4; a weak D match, TRBD2 (6 bases). CDR3 in DNA: TGCGCCAGCAGCTTGGCCGGGGGAACCATTCAGTACTTC. Protein: CASSLAGGTIQYF.